This passage covers 10 T cell receptor beta chains from one sample sequenced in a study of blood T cell repertoires in COVID-19 (dated by TCRdb to the early 2020s). Library creation used the immunoSEQ multiplex PCR assay. The source is immuneACCESS, and TCRdb retained only in-frame sequences with V and J called. Part of the clones is not carried over; for the studies checked, unresolved V genes explain less than half of this, and the remainder is unexplained. For this sample there are 90,000 or so clones; 70% to 90% appear just once. The top ten clones comprise 6.5% to 9% of the sample. What was sequenced was peripheral blood. These receptors all stem from a man between 60 and 75 years old with acute or convalescent COVID-19.

The chain joins TRBV5-1 to TRBJ1-1; D might be TRBD1 (5 bases). The germline V gene has CDR1 SGHRS and CDR2 YFSETQ. The CDR3 is made up of 14 amino acids. The V gene lost 5 bases and the J gene lost 2 bases, with 13 bases spanning the gap. This CDR3 is CASRVDRVNTEAFF. CDR3 bases: TGCGCCAGCAGGGTTGACAGAGTTAACACTGAAGCTTTCTTT.

This chain joins TRBV6-4 and TRBJ2-1, with a tentative D call TRBD2 (5 bases). V gave up 5 bases and J gave up 6 bases, with 11 bases separating them. The CDR3 runs 13 residues. Looked up from germline, CDR1 is MRHNA and CDR2 is SNTAGT. The CDR3 region has the DNA TGTGCCAGCAGTTCCAGCGGTGCCAATGAGCAGTTCTTC. It is translated as CASSSSGANEQFF.

The genes are TRBV7-8 and TRBJ2-1; D is perhaps TRBD2 (6 bases). The V gene's germline CDR1 is SGHVS and CDR2 FQNEAQ. V was shortened by 4 bases and J by 7 bases, with 26 bases between the two germline ends. This CDR3 has 18 amino acids. The CDR3 loop is CASSSLSPGLLSFNEQFF. The CDR3 DNA sequence: TGTGCCAGCAGCTCCCTATCCCCGGGACTCCTTTCTTTTAATGAGCAGTTCTTC.

This clone was seen once. The J gene is TRBJ1-2, the V gene TRBV30, with a possible D match to TRBD1 (5 bases). This CDR3 contains 14 residues. The V gene's germline CDR1 is GTSNPN and CDR2 SVGIG (reference sequence). V dropped 2 bases and J dropped 8 bases, with 18 bases sitting between them. The CDR3 region has the DNA TGTGCCTGGAGTTCCCTGAGTGGGGCGGGAGGCTACACCTTC. The encoded protein is CAWSSLSGAGGYTF.

The rearrangement joins TRBV4-3 to TRBJ2-1; TRBD2 aligns across 11 bases. This CDR3 comprises 16 residues. V lost 2 bases, J lost 6 bases, and 6 bases stayed unmatched. In germline, CDR1 is LGHNA, CDR2 YSLEER. CDR3 loop: CASSQFLAGGLNEQFF. CDR3 bases: TGCGCCAGCAGCCAATTTCTAGCGGGGGGACTCAATGAGCAGTTCTTC.

The chain uses TRBV10-3 and TRBJ1-2, with a weak D call TRBD1 (5 bases). The germline V gene has CDR1 ENHRY and CDR2 SYGVKD. V lost 2 bases and J lost 5, with 9 bases in between. This CDR3 comprises 13 residues. CDR3 bases: TGTGCCATCAGTGAGGACAGAGAGTATGGCTACACCTTC. It translates to CAISEDREYGYTF.

The chain joins TRBV19 to TRBJ2-7; 7 nucleotides line up with TRBD2. The V gene's germline CDR1 is LNHDA and CDR2 SQIVND (reference sequence). V lost 6 bases, J lost 2 bases, and 13 bases stayed unmatched. CDR3 length: 16 residues. Written as DNA, the CDR3 is TGTGCCAGTAGGTGGTCGAATCAGCGGGGACCCTACGAGCAGTACTTC. Protein product: CASRWSNQRGPYEQYF.

This clone was found once. This chain links TRBV15 with TRBJ2-2, with TRBD2 as a possible D gene (6 bases). This CDR3 spans 15 amino acids. V was shortened by 3 bases and J by 6 bases, with 14 bases between the two germline ends. Germline V gene sequence: CDR1 LNHNV, CDR2 YYDKDF (reference sequence). CDR3 nucleotide sequence: TGTGCCACCAGCAGCGGCGGGGTTGGTCCCGGGGAGCTGTTTTTT. Its translation is CATSSGGVGPGELFF.

CDR3 nucleotide sequence: TGTGCCAGTAGTATAGGTCGGTTGACTAGCGGGAGGCCGAACACCGGGGAGCTGTTTTTT. This translates into CASSIGRLTSGRPNTGELFF. The rearrangement links TRBV19 to TRBJ2-2; 13 bases align to TRBD2. This CDR3 is 20 amino acids long. V shed 1 base, J shed 0 bases, and the junction held 8 bases outside the gene matches. CDR1 is LNHDA and CDR2 is SQIVND in the germline V gene (reference sequence).

V gene TRBV19 combines with J gene TRBJ2-1, with D possibly TRBD2 on 6 matching bases. V was cut by 3 bases and J by 8 bases, with 14 bases left in between. CDR3 length equals 14 residues. The germline V gene encodes CDR1 LNHDA and CDR2 SQIVND (reference sequence). Here the CDR3 reads CASSMGGANDEQFF. CDR3 DNA: TGTGCCAGTAGTATGGGGGGAGCCAACGATGAGCAGTTCTTC. Combining the CDR3 with reference TRBV19 and TRBJ2-1 gives the whole variable domain DGGITQSPKYLFRKEGQNVTLSCEQNLNHDAMYWYRQDPGQGLRLIYYSQIVNDFQKGDIAEGYSVSREKKESFPLTVTSAQKNPTAFYLCASSMGGANDEQFFGPGTRLTVL.